The 26 T cell receptor beta chains below were found in one sample sequenced in a study of T cells in Graves' hyperthyroidism and ophthalmopathy. Amplified TCR beta CDR3 regions derived from RNA transcripts. A first-round RT-PCR of the TCR CDR3 used the HTBI primer set. TCRdb re-called the multiplex PCR reads through MiXCR, storing one row per CDR3 protein. The sample contains around 490,000 distinct CDR3 sequences, nearly 20% of which appear only once. The material sequenced was blood. These receptors were taken from a man aged 35 to 55 with Graves' ophthalmopathy.

Only a few counts were recorded for this clonotype. The V gene is TRBV20-1, the J gene TRBJ2-7; tentative D call: TRBD1 (5 bases). Germline V gene data show CDR1 as DFQATT and CDR2 as SNEGSKA (reference sequence). The V and J ends lost 5 bases and 3 bases respectively, with 14 bases between them. The CDR3 runs 13 residues. This chain's CDR3 is CSAPLTGDYEQYF. CDR3 DNA sequence: TGCAGTGCTCCCTTAACAGGAGACTACGAGCAGTACTTC.

V and J are TRBV6-9 and TRBJ2-5; D possibly uses TRBD1 or TRBD2 (5 bases each). V was clipped by 3 bases and J by 3 bases, with 14 bases between them. Looked up from germline, CDR1 is MNHGY and CDR2 is SVAAGI. CDR3 size: 15 residues. The CDR3 protein is CASSYPRWGKETQYF. CDR3 in DNA: TGTGCCAGCAGTTACCCCAGGTGGGGGAAAGAGACCCAGTACTTC.

This clonotype showed up just a few times. This chain uses TRBV30 with TRBJ2-7; TRBD1 agrees at 9 bases. Germline V gives CDR1 GTSNPN, CDR2 SVGIG (reference sequence). J gave up 4 bases and V 0 bases, and 4 bases lay outside the gene matches. The CDR3 sequence is 14 residues long. In nucleotides, the CDR3 is TGTGCCTGGAGTGTACGGGACAGGGAATACGAGCAGTACTTC. Translation: CAWSVRDREYEQYF. Together with reference TRBV30 and TRBJ2-7, the CDR3 gives the full variable domain: SQTIHQWPATLVQPVGSPLSLECTVEGTSNPNLYWYRQAAGRGLQLLFYSVGIGQISSEVPQNLSASRPQDRQFILSSKKLLLSDSGFYLCAWSVRDREYEQYFGPGTRLTVT.

The chain uses TRBV6-2 or TRBV6-3 and TRBJ2-7, with D possibly TRBD1 on 5 matching bases. Trimming cost V 6 bases and J 5 bases, with 20 bases left between them. The CDR3 spans 15 residues. The germline gives CDR1 MNHEY, CDR2 SVGEGT. CDR3 DNA sequence: TGTGCCAGCAGGCTCCCTGGGCAGGGTGGCGACGAGCAGTACTTC. This encodes CASRLPGQGGDEQYF.

This clonotype showed up many times. The chain joins TRBV5-1 to TRBJ1-1; 8 bases are shared with TRBD1. This CDR3 is built from 16 residues. Germline V gene data show CDR1 as SGHRS and CDR2 as YFSETQ. The V gene end was trimmed by 3 bases and the J gene end by 1 base; junction bases not matched to a gene: 8. CDR3 nucleotide sequence: TGCGCCAGCAGCTCCTCAGGGGGCGCGGGGAACACTGAAGCTTTCTTT. Its translation is CASSSSGGAGNTEAFF.

This clonotype has a count of ten or more. This rearrangement joins TRBV20-1 to TRBJ1-1, with D unclear. V was cut by 4 bases and J by 2 bases, with 17 bases left in between. CDR3 length equals 15 residues. Germline CDR1 and CDR2: DFQATT and SNEGSKA (reference sequence). DNA for the CDR3: TGCAGTGCTACCGCTTGGCAGCAGCTAAACACTGAAGCTTTCTTT. It is translated as CSATAWQQLNTEAFF.

This clonotype was counted at least ten times. The chain couples TRBV28 to TRBJ1-1, with a weak D call TRBD1 (6 bases). Germline CDR1 is MDHEN and CDR2 is SYDVKM. The CDR3 totals 13 residues. The V gene lost 7 bases and the J gene lost 10 bases, with 19 bases spanning the gap. The CDR3 DNA sequence: TGTGCCAGCATCACGGGAACAGGGTTTCTAGCTTTCTTT. It specifies CASITGTGFLAFF.

In its sample, this clonotype was seen a few times. V gene TRBV5-1 combines with J gene TRBJ2-1; maybe TRBD2 (6 bases). The V end lost 4 bases, the J end lost 6 bases, and 17 bases lay between the germline ends. The CDR3 runs to 15 residues. Germline lookup yields CDR1 SGHRS and CDR2 YFSETQ. As DNA, the CDR3 is TGCGCCAGCAGCCTTAGCGGTTCGGTCGTCAATGAGCAGTTCTTC. Protein product: CASSLSGSVVNEQFF. The full variable domain, rest sourced from reference TRBV5-1 and TRBJ2-1, is KAGVTQTPRYLIKTRGQQVTLSCSPISGHRSVSWYQQTPGQGLQFLFEYFSETQRNKGNFPGRFSGRQFSNSRSEMNVSTLELGDSALYLCASSLSGSVVNEQFFGPGTRLTVL.

This clonotype showed up many times. The rearrangement joins TRBV11-3 to TRBJ2-3; D unresolved. Germline loops: CDR1 SGHNT, CDR2 YENEEA. CDR3 length equals 12 residues. Trimming removed 0 bases at V and 7 bases at J, with 5 bases between. This CDR3 is CASSLERNTQYF. The CDR3 bases are TGTGCCAGCAGCTTAGAGAGAAATACGCAGTATTTT.

This clonotype has a count of ten or more. J is TRBJ2-1 and V is TRBV11-2, with D uncertain. From germline, CDR1 is SGHAT and CDR2 FQNNGV. V was trimmed by 1 base and J by 11 bases, leaving 9 bases between them. This CDR3 contains 12 residues. The CDR3 is CASSLVSSQQFF. The CDR3 DNA is TGTGCCAGCAGCTTAGTGAGCAGCCAGCAGTTCTTC.

V is TRBV19 and J is TRBJ1-5; possible D gene TRBD1, 6 bases. This CDR3 comprises 14 residues. V was pared by 3 bases and J by 7 bases, with 13 bases between. The germline V gene has CDR1 LNHDA and CDR2 SQIVND (reference sequence). In DNA, the CDR3 is TGTGCCAGTAGTATCAGTGGGGGGGGCCAGCCCCAGCATTTT. Amino acids: CASSISGGGQPQHF.

The chain links TRBV19 to TRBJ1-1; 7 bases are shared with TRBD1. There are 15 residues in the CDR3. The junction had 10 bases not matched to a gene; V was cut back by 7 bases and J by 2 bases. CDR1 is LNHDA and CDR2 is SQIVND in the germline V gene (reference sequence). CDR3 sequence (DNA): TGTGCCAGTAACAGGGACAGTAGGGGCAACACTGAAGCTTTCTTT. It is translated as CASNRDSRGNTEAFF.

V usage is TRBV5-1 and J usage is TRBJ2-5, with 12 bases identical to TRBD2. Losses at the gene ends were 0 bases for V and 2 bases for J; bases not matched to a gene: 2. CDR1 and CDR2 (germline): SGHRS, YFSETQ. The CDR3 is 16 amino acids. This chain's CDR3 is CASSLAGLAGQETQYF. CDR3 nucleotides: TGCGCCAGCAGCTTGGCCGGACTAGCGGGACAAGAGACCCAGTACTTC.

This clonotype was recorded many times. The CDR3 reads CASSKAGGLRDTQYF. In DNA, the CDR3 is TGTGCCAGCAGTAAAGCGGGAGGGTTAAGAGATACGCAGTATTTT. V and J are TRBV12-3 or TRBV12-4 and TRBJ2-3; 10 nucleotides match TRBD2. V lost 5 bases and J lost 5; bases outside the gene matches: 7. The CDR3 spans 15 residues.

The CDR3 bases are TGTGCCAGCACCTTTTTGAGGGGATACACTGAAGCTTTCTTT. It is translated as CASTFLRGYTEAFF. This rearrangement joins TRBV7-8 to TRBJ1-1, with a possible D match to TRBD1 (5 bases). V dropped 7 bases and J dropped 3 bases, with 15 bases sitting between them. Germline CDR1 is SGHVS and CDR2 is FQNEAQ. The CDR3 has 14 amino acids.

Ten or more counts support this clonotype. The rearrangement joins TRBV11-3 to TRBJ2-1, with a possible D match to TRBD2 (6 bases). The CDR3 totals 16 residues. V lost 1 base and J lost 0, with 10 bases in between. Per germline, CDR1 SGHNT and CDR2 YENEEA. The CDR3, as DNA: TGTGCCAGCAGCTTAGGCCCGCGGGGCTCCTACAATGAGCAGTTCTTC. The encoded protein is CASSLGPRGSYNEQFF.

This clonotype turned up a few times. The chain joins TRBV5-5 to TRBJ1-6; perhaps TRBD1 as D (5 bases). With 3 bases removed from V and 0 bases from J, the gap between germline ends came to 7 bases. CDR1 and CDR2 from the germline V gene are SGHKS and YYEKEE (reference sequence). The CDR3 has 15 amino acids. The CDR3 sequence: CASSWGSSYNSPLHF. In DNA form, the CDR3 reads TGTGCCAGCAGCTGGGGGAGCTCCTATAATTCACCCCTCCACTTT.

This clonotype was observed a few times. The J gene is TRBJ2-7, the V gene TRBV5-1; the D call may be TRBD1 or TRBD2 (6 bases each). Per the germline V gene, CDR1 is SGHRS and CDR2 is YFSETQ. Trimming shortened V by 3 bases and J by 2 bases, and 15 bases separated the two germline ends. The CDR3 covers 15 residues. The CDR3 DNA reads TGCGCCAGCAGCTGGGGCGGGACACCAACCTACGAGCAGTACTTC. It encodes CASSWGGTPTYEQYF.

In this sample, this clonotype turned up many times. The gene calls are TRBV30 and TRBJ2-1, with D unresolved. Deletions cut 0 bases from V and 9 bases from J, with 3 bases between. Germline CDR1 GTSNPN, CDR2 SVGIG (reference sequence). The CDR3 consists of 10 residues. Here the CDR3 reads CAWSVGEQFF. The CDR3 bases are TGTGCCTGGAGTGTAGGTGAGCAGTTCTTC.

The V and J genes are TRBV20-1 and TRBJ2-7; D is unclear. Trimming took off 0 bases at V and 3 bases at J, with 15 bases between the two ends. CDR1 and CDR2 from the germline V gene are DFQATT and SNEGSKA (reference sequence). CDR3 size: 15 residues. The CDR3 spells CSARDPRGYFYEQYF. The CDR3, as DNA: TGCAGTGCTAGAGATCCTAGAGGATACTTCTACGAGCAGTACTTC.

This clonotype was counted between two and nine times. The chain is built from TRBV30 and TRBJ2-5; perhaps TRBD1 as D (6 bases). The ends were cut back, 0 bases at V and 4 bases at J, with 12 bases in the middle. The CDR3 has 14 amino acids. Germline assignment: CDR1 GTSNPN and CDR2 SVGIG (reference sequence). CDR3 residues: CAWSVQGSRETQYF. The CDR3 coding sequence is TGTGCCTGGAGTGTTCAGGGGTCAAGAGAGACCCAGTACTTC.

This clonotype appeared many times. This CDR3 reads CASSLTSSRSYNEQFF. DNA of the CDR3: TGTGCCAGCAGCTTAACGTCCAGTAGGTCCTACAATGAGCAGTTCTTC. The rearrangement uses TRBV7-3 and TRBJ2-1; D not certain. Looked up from germline, CDR1 is SGHTA and CDR2 is FQGTGA. V shed 0 bases and J shed 1 base, with 10 bases lying between them. CDR3 size: 16 residues.

This clonotype was picked up a small number of times. The chain uses TRBV19 and TRBJ1-2; the match to TRBD1 covers 8 bases. The J segment lost 2 bases and the V segment lost 2 bases, leaving 4 bases of the junction unmatched. This CDR3 has 15 amino acids. The V gene's germline CDR1 is LNHDA and CDR2 SQIVND (reference sequence). For the CDR3, the DNA is TGTGCCAGTAGTATAAGGGGACAGGCAAACTATGGCTACACCTTC. Protein product: CASSIRGQANYGYTF.

This clonotype was seen many times. The gene calls are TRBV7-2 and TRBJ1-2; D is undetermined. V was trimmed by 5 bases and J by 3 bases, leaving 10 bases between them. The CDR3 consists of 13 residues. Germline V gives CDR1 SGHTA, CDR2 FQGNSA. Written as DNA, the CDR3 is TGTGCCAGCAGCCCGGTCGGTGACTATGGCTACACCTTC. This sequence encodes CASSPVGDYGYTF.

This clonotype was seen at least ten times. The chain couples TRBV30 to TRBJ1-4, with TRBD1 matching 8 bases. Per germline, CDR1 GTSNPN and CDR2 SVGIG (reference sequence). V trimming: 8 bases; J trimming: 7 bases; junction bases outside the gene matches: 12. This CDR3 comprises 14 residues. CDR3 amino acids: CALPDDRGAEKLFF. The DNA of the CDR3 is TGTGCCCTCCCGGATGACAGGGGAGCTGAAAAACTGTTTTTT.

The gene calls are TRBV7-2 and TRBJ1-3; tentative D call: TRBD1 (6 bases). CDR3 length equals 16 residues. Deletions cut 4 bases from V and 1 base from J, with 14 bases between. Germline lookup yields CDR1 SGHTA and CDR2 FQGNSA. CDR3 loop: CASSSLQGQSGNTIYF. In DNA, the CDR3 is TGTGCCAGCAGCTCACTCCAGGGACAATCTGGAAACACCATATATTTT.